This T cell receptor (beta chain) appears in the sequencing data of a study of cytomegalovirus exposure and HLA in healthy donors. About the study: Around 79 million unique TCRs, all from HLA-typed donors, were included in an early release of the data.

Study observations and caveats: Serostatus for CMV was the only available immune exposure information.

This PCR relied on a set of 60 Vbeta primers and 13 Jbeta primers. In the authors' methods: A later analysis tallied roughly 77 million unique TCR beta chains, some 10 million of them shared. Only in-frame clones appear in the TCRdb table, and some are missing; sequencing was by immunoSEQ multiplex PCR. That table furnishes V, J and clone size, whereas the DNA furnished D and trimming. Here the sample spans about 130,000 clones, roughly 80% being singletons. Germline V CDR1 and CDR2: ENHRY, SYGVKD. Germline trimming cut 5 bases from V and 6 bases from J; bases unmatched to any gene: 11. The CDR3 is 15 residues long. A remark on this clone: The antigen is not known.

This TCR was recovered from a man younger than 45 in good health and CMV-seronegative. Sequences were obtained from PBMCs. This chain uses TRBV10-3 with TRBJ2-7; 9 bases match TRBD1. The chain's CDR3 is CAISTLDRGLGEQYF. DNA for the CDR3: TGTGCCATCAGTACTCTGGACAGGGGCTTGGGCGAGCAGTACTTC.